Below are 11 T cell receptor beta chains sequenced from a single sample in a study of blood T cell repertoires in COVID-19. Method: immunoSEQ multiplex PCR; TCRdb's copy keeps in-frame clones and lacks some. The table records fewer than 350,000 clones, more than 70% of them present only once. Sequencing was done on a sample of peripheral blood. Every receptor here comes from an older woman with COVID-19, enrolled during active disease.

V gene TRBV6-5 combines with J gene TRBJ1-2, with a weak D call TRBD1 (5 bases). Germline-derived CDR1 and CDR2 are MNHEY and SVGAGI. The CDR3 runs to 14 residues. Trimming stripped 6 bases from V and 3 bases from J, with 14 bases between. Written as DNA, the CDR3 is TGTGCCAGCAGCACAGGCAGCGCGTACTATGGCTACACCTTC. Translated: CASSTGSAYYGYTF.

The rearrangement links TRBV28 to TRBJ1-5; 8 nucleotides align to TRBD1. The germline V gene has CDR1 MDHEN and CDR2 SYDVKM. V shed 2 bases and J 6 bases; nucleotides not matched to a gene: 3. The CDR3 runs to 14 residues. The CDR3 sequence is CASSLVGQGQPQHF. DNA for the CDR3: TGTGCCAGCAGTTTAGTCGGACAGGGTCAGCCCCAGCATTTT.

This clone appeared once. This chain links TRBV3-1 (or the pseudogene TRBV3-2) with TRBJ1-6; D gene uncertain. There are 16 residues in the CDR3. The germline CDR1 and CDR2 sequences are LGHDT and YNNKEL (reference sequence). Trimming pared 3 bases from V and 8 bases from J, leaving 17 bases between. The CDR3: CASSHAPGISDSPLHF. CDR3 coding DNA: TGTGCCAGCAGCCACGCTCCGGGAATTAGCGATTCACCCCTCCACTTT.

The rearrangement links TRBV6-6 to TRBJ2-1; maybe TRBD2 (6 bases). Germline loops: CDR1 MNHNY, CDR2 SVGAGI (reference sequence). V was pared by 5 bases and J by 3 bases, with 17 bases between. There are 16 residues in the CDR3. For the CDR3, the DNA is TGTGCCAGCAGTAAAAACACCGGGAGTGTCTACAATGAGCAGTTCTTC. It yields the protein CASSKNTGSVYNEQFF.

The J gene is TRBJ2-7, the V gene TRBV2; 9 positions agree with TRBD1. The CDR3 sequence is 15 residues long. The germline V gene encodes CDR1 SNHLY and CDR2 FYNNEI. V lost 4 bases and J lost 5; bases outside the gene matches: 9. CDR3 residues: CASSVPGQGGDEQYF. The CDR3 DNA follows: TGTGCCAGCAGTGTTCCGGGACAGGGCGGCGACGAGCAGTACTTC. Together with reference TRBV2 and TRBJ2-7, the CDR3 gives the full variable domain: EPEVTQTPSHQVTQMGQEVILRCVPISNHLYFYWYRQILGQKVEFLVSFYNNEISEKSEIFDDQFSVERPDGSNFTLKIRSTKLEDSAMYFCASSVPGQGGDEQYFGPGTRLTVT.

The chain couples TRBV5-6 to TRBJ2-1, with a possible D match to TRBD1 (5 bases). V lost 4 bases and J lost 7, with 9 bases in between. The CDR3 runs 12 residues. The germline V gene encodes CDR1 SGHDT and CDR2 YYEEEE. This CDR3 is CASSVYRNEQFF. The CDR3 DNA reads TGTGCCAGCAGCGTTTACAGGAATGAGCAGTTCTTC.

The genes are TRBV6-5 and TRBJ1-4; D call uncertain. Between the trimmed V and J ends, which lost 8 bases and 7 bases, there was a span of 14 bases. The CDR3 runs to 13 residues. Germline CDR1 and CDR2: MNHEY and SVGAGI. In DNA form, the CDR3 reads TGTGCCAGCCACGGGGTTTTAGGTGAAAAACTGTTTTTT. Translated, it gives CASHGVLGEKLFF.

V and J are TRBV28 and TRBJ1-4; D is unresolved. This CDR3 contains 13 residues. The V gene lost 6 bases and the J gene lost 7 bases, with 12 bases spanning the gap. Germline CDR1 and CDR2: MDHEN and SYDVKM. In DNA form, the CDR3 reads TGTGCCAGCAGCCGGGGAGGGAGTGAAAAACTGTTTTTT. Encoded protein: CASSRGGSEKLFF. The variable domain in full, with the rest retrieved from reference TRBV28 and TRBJ1-4, is DVKVTQSSRYLVKRTGEKVFLECVQDMDHENMFWYRQDPGLGLRLIYFSYDVKMKEKGDIPEGYSVSREKKERFSLILESASTNQTSMYLCASSRGGSEKLFFGSGTQLSVL.

With regard to this clone: The junction departs from the called germline gene at one end, perhaps through a read error. This chain links TRBV19 with TRBJ2-7; the D gene could be TRBD1 or TRBD2 (8 bases each). The V gene's germline CDR1 is LNHDA and CDR2 SQIVND (reference sequence). The CDR3 contains 15 residues. The CDR3 DNA sequence: TGTGCCAATAGTATAGCGGGGACAGGTAACTACGAGCAGTACTTC. It specifies CANSIAGTGNYEQYF.

This clone was recorded only once. The chain carries TRBV6-5 and TRBJ1-2, with 7 bases matching TRBD1. Per germline, CDR1 MNHEY and CDR2 SVGAGI. V gave up 5 bases and J gave up 8 bases; unmatched junction bases: 5. The CDR3 totals 12 residues. Here the CDR3 DNA reads TGTGCCAGCAGTACCTACAGGGGCGGCTACACCTTC. This encodes CASSTYRGGYTF.

The chain recombines TRBV29-1 with TRBJ1-6; D may be TRBD1 (6 bases). Trimming left V 6 bases short and J 6 bases short, with 12 bases between. From germline, CDR1 is SQVTM and CDR2 ANQGSEA. The CDR3 extends over 13 amino acids. CDR3: CSVSQGGNSPLHF. The CDR3 DNA reads TGCAGCGTATCTCAAGGGGGTAATTCACCCCTCCACTTT.